These 15 T cell receptor beta chains originate from one sample sequenced in a study of response to subunit inactivated influenza vaccine. TCRdb re-derived calls from the RT-PCR reads in MiXCR, one entry per CDR3 protein. The sample holds fewer than 800,000 distinct CDR3 sequences; 15% to 18% are singletons and the top ten take roughly 11%. The sample here was PBMCs from blood, taken 11 to 12 days after vaccination. Receptors originate from a man between 50 and 59 years old who received an inactivated influenza vaccine.

The chain joins TRBV5-1 to TRBJ2-7; maybe TRBD2 (6 bases). V lost 2 bases and J lost 6, with 12 bases in between. The CDR3 runs 13 residues. Per the germline V gene, CDR1 is SGHRS and CDR2 is YFSETQ. CDR3 in DNA: TGCGCCAGCAGCTTTTCGGGGGATGGCGAGCAGTACTTC. This codes for CASSFSGDGEQYF. Looking up the rest from reference TRBV5-1 and TRBJ2-7 gives the full variable domain: KAGVTQTPRYLIKTRGQQVTLSCSPISGHRSVSWYQQTPGQGLQFLFEYFSETQRNKGNFPGRFSGRQFSNSRSEMNVSTLELGDSALYLCASSFSGDGEQYFGPGTRLTVT.

This clonotype was seen a handful of times. The chain joins TRBV6-1 to TRBJ1-2; D uncertain. V dropped 6 bases and J dropped 6 bases, with 20 bases sitting between them. Germline V gene lookup returns CDR1 MNHNS and CDR2 SASEGT. The CDR3 runs to 15 residues. In DNA form, the CDR3 reads TGTGCCAGCAGCCCCCGGGATCTGGCGGTTGATGGCTACACCTTC. Translating gives CASSPRDLAVDGYTF.

The chain combines TRBV12-3 or TRBV12-4 with TRBJ2-7; 11 bases line up with TRBD2. The CDR3 sequence is 15 residues long. Trimming removed 3 bases from V and 5 bases from J; junction bases left unmatched: 6. As DNA, the CDR3 is TGTGCCAGCAGTTTTGGCCTAGCGGGAGGTGACGAGCAGTACTTC. As protein: CASSFGLAGGDEQYF.

This clonotype was detected many times. CDR3 protein: CSVEVWNGHGYTF. CDR3 bases: TGCAGCGTTGAAGTCTGGAATGGACATGGCTACACCTTC. J is TRBJ1-2 and V is TRBV29-1; D is unclear. The CDR3 length is 13 residues. From germline, CDR1 is SQVTM and CDR2 ANQGSEA. The V and J ends lost 1 base and 6 bases respectively, with 12 bases between them.

This clonotype was found a few times. The rearrangement joins TRBV6-1 to TRBJ1-1; 9 bases match TRBD1. CDR3 length: 15 residues. Germline assignment: CDR1 MNHNS and CDR2 SASEGT. With V trimmed by 6 bases and J by 5 bases, 10 bases remained unmatched. The CDR3 region is CASSFSGTGTTEAFF. CDR3 sequence (DNA): TGTGCCAGCAGCTTCAGCGGGACAGGGACAACTGAAGCTTTCTTT.

The chain carries TRBV7-8 and TRBJ1-5; D remains unclear. V was clipped by 0 bases and J by 0 bases, with 6 bases between them. The V gene's germline CDR1 is SGHVS and CDR2 FQNEAQ. The CDR3 is 15 amino acids. In nucleotides, the CDR3 is TGTGCCAGCAGCTTAGCGTTCCTTAGCAATCAGCCCCAGCATTTT. Its protein product is CASSLAFLSNQPQHF. The full variable domain, in which reference TRBV7-8 and TRBJ1-5 provide the parts outside the CDR3, is GAGVSQSPRYKVAKRGQDVALRCDPISGHVSLFWYQQALGQGPEFLTYFQNEAQLDKSGLPSDRFFAERPEGSVSTLKIQRTQQEDSAVYLCASSLAFLSNQPQHFGDGTRLSIL.

This clonotype was recorded many times. The rearrangement links TRBV9 to TRBJ2-3; D unresolved. Per the germline V gene, CDR1 is SGDLS and CDR2 is YYNGEE. CDR3 length: 15 residues. V lost 0 bases, J lost 3 bases, and 11 bases lay in between. This CDR3 reads CASSVGLITTDTQYF. Here the CDR3 DNA reads TGTGCCAGCAGCGTAGGGTTAATAACGACAGATACGCAGTATTTT.

This clonotype showed up just a few times. The chain carries TRBV27 and TRBJ2-2; the match to TRBD2 covers 15 bases. The CDR3 sequence is 18 residues long. V shed 6 bases and J 5 bases; nucleotides not matched to a gene: 10. Germline CDR1 and CDR2: MNHEY and SMNVEV (reference sequence). The CDR3 DNA reads TGTGCCAGCAGCCGGCTGGGACTAGCGGGAGGTGGTACCGGGGAGCTGTTTTTT. It codes for CASSRLGLAGGGTGELFF.

This clonotype showed up just a few times. This chain uses TRBV18 with TRBJ2-7; 7 bases agree with TRBD1. CDR1 is KGHSH and CDR2 is LQKENI in the germline V gene. J was trimmed by 6 bases and V by 8 bases; bases with no gene match: 4. This CDR3 is 11 amino acids long. Here the CDR3 reads CASTDRAEQYF. In DNA form, the CDR3 reads TGTGCCAGCACCGACAGGGCCGAGCAGTACTTC.

This clonotype was counted a few times. The V call is TRBV10-3, the J call TRBJ1-6; D gene unclear. Germline values: CDR1 ENHRY, CDR2 SYGVKD. CDR3 length equals 16 residues. Trimming took off 2 bases at V and 2 bases at J, with 10 bases between the two ends. The CDR3 DNA sequence: TGTGCCATCAGTGAGACCCAGAACGCCTATAATTCACCCCTCCACTTT. It is translated as CAISETQNAYNSPLHF.

CDR3 bases: TGCGCCAGCAGGGCTACGAGGGGTGAGCAGTTCTTC. This translates into CASRATRGEQFF. J is TRBJ2-1 and V is TRBV5-1, with D perhaps matching TRBD1 or TRBD2 (5 bases each). V was shortened by 5 bases and J by 9 bases, with 12 bases between the two germline ends. This CDR3 is built from 12 residues. The V gene's germline CDR1 is SGHRS and CDR2 YFSETQ.

This clonotype has only a few counts. The chain combines TRBV7-2 with TRBJ1-4; D is undetermined. The length of the CDR3 is 14 residues. The V gene lost 4 bases and the J gene lost 7 bases, with 13 bases spanning the gap. CDR1 and CDR2 (germline): SGHTA, FQGNSA. The CDR3 DNA follows: TGTGCCAGCAGCTCCGGCTACTACAGTGAAAAACTGTTTTTT. Its protein product is CASSSGYYSEKLFF.

The chain joins TRBV18 to TRBJ1-5; D gene ambiguous. The CDR3 spans 13 residues. The V gene's germline CDR1 is KGHSH and CDR2 LQKENI. V lost 4 bases and J lost 7, with 11 bases in between. The chain's CDR3 is CASSQGLGQPQHF. For the CDR3, the DNA is TGTGCCAGCTCACAGGGTCTCGGGCAGCCCCAGCATTTT. Supplemented by reference TRBV18 and TRBJ1-5, the full variable domain reads NAGVMQNPRHLVRRRGQEARLRCSPMKGHSHVYWYRQLPEEGLKFMVYLQKENIIDESGMPKERFSAEFPKEGPSILRIQQVVRGDSAAYFCASSQGLGQPQHFGDGTRLSIL.

This clonotype turned up a few times. This chain's CDR3 is CASSEPGQGSYEQYF. The CDR3 DNA is TGTGCCAGCAGTGAACCGGGACAGGGAAGCTACGAGCAGTACTTC. The chain combines TRBV25-1 with TRBJ2-7, with TRBD1 matching over 9 bases. The CDR3 is 15 residues long. CDR1 and CDR2 (germline): MGHDK, SYGVNS. J was trimmed by 3 bases and V by 2 bases; bases with no gene match: 5.

The chain couples TRBV11-1 to TRBJ1-1; unclear D gene. CDR1 is SGHAT and CDR2 is FQDESV in the germline V gene (reference sequence). This CDR3 spans 14 amino acids. Trimming pared 1 base from V and 8 bases from J, leaving 14 bases between. The CDR3 is CASSLGRVATEAFF. For the CDR3, the DNA is TGTGCCAGCAGCTTAGGGAGGGTCGCCACGGAAGCTTTCTTT.